This T cell receptor (beta chain) was profiled in a study of CD8 T cells in Susac syndrome. CD8+ and CD4+ blood T cells underwent TCR beta sequencing. The multiple sclerosis controls, all treatment-naive patients, had relapsing-remitting disease that was stable or active. RNA totalling about 0.5 to 1 ug underwent reverse transcription with random hexamers. Coverage of TCR beta CDR3 amplification by immunoSEQ multiplex PCR extended to 54 Vbeta and 13 Jbeta. TCRdb ran MiXCR on the immunoSEQ multiplex PCR reads and lists one entry per CDR3 protein. The table includes about 150,000 distinct CDR3 sequences, over 95% detected once. The CDR3 loop spans 18 amino acids. Between the trimmed V and J ends, which lost 0 bases and 0 bases, there was a span of 15 bases. CDR1 LGHDT and CDR2 YNNKEL come from the germline V gene (reference sequence).

The gene calls are TRBV3-1 and TRBJ2-1; D may be TRBD2 (7 bases). This sequence was found in a human donor with multiple sclerosis. The sequencing sample was made of CD8+ T cells from PBMCs. The chain's CDR3 is CASSQDGGGRSSYNEQFF. CDR3 in DNA: TGTGCCAGCAGCCAAGACGGCGGGGGCCGGAGCTCCTACAATGAGCAGTTCTTC.